This is a list of T cell receptor beta chains from one sample in a study of beta chain features in type 1 diabetes. Sequenced by immunoSEQ multiplex PCR; TCRdb stores in-frame clones only, minus some. The sample has around 650,000 clones; roughly an eighth are singletons. The sample consisted of naive CD4+ T cells from blood. Receptor source: a man younger than 40 with type 1 diabetes. Each CDR3 is given with its conserved first and last residue. A D gene is named only where the DNA matches it firmly. Expanded clones are given a class, and other clones once, few, many or no size at all.

cdr3_nt cdr3_aa j_call v_call clone_size d_call cdr3_length
TGTGCCAGCAGGCAACAGGGGGGCACCGGGGAGCTGTTTTTT CASRQQGGTGELFF TRBJ2-2 TRBV11-2 . TRBD1 14
TGTGCCAGCAGCGTAGTCGGACAGGGTTTAGGAAACACCATATATTTT CASSVVGQGLGNTIYF TRBJ1-3 TRBV9 few TRBD1 16
TGTGCCAGTAGTCCCCTCCGGCGGGACAATGAGCAGTTCTTC CASSPLRRDNEQFF TRBJ2-1 TRBV19 few . 14
TGTGCCAGCAGCACCGGTGGACAGGACTACTATGGCTACACCTTC CASSTGGQDYYGYTF TRBJ1-2 TRBV9 . TRBD1 15
TGTGCCAGCAGCCCGGGGGAGGGCGGCTATGGCTACACCTTC CASSPGEGGYGYTF TRBJ1-2 TRBV7-2 . . 14
TGCAGCGTTGAAGACCCAGGGCTGCGGGAAAAACTGTTTTTT CSVEDPGLREKLFF TRBJ1-4 TRBV29-1 . . 14
TGTGCCAGCAGCGCTTTGAACATTCAGTACTTC CASSALNIQYF TRBJ2-4 TRBV5-6 . . 11
TGTGCCAGCAGCTCAGCGGGACAGGGGGATAATTCACCCCTCCACTTT CASSSAGQGDNSPLHF TRBJ1-6 TRBV7-2 . TRBD1 16
TGTGCCAGCACCCGTGAGACACCGAACACTGAAGCTTTCTTT CASTRETPNTEAFF TRBJ1-1 TRBV5-4 few . 14
TGTGCCAGCAGCGGCGCCGGCGATGGAGATACGCAGTATTTT CASSGAGDGDTQYF TRBJ2-3 TRBV5-6 many . 14
TGTGCCAGCAGTGGGCAGGGGCCTTACACCATATATTTT CASSGQGPYTIYF TRBJ1-3 TRBV6-6 once . 13
TGTGCCAGCAGCGTAGAAGGGTTGGGGTATGGCTACACCTTC CASSVEGLGYGYTF TRBJ1-2 TRBV9 . . 14
TGTGCCAGCAGCTTAGGGACGAACACCGGGGAGCTGTTTTTT CASSLGTNTGELFF TRBJ2-2 TRBV11-2 . . 14
TGCGCCAGCAGCCAAGACGAGGGTCGGGATACGCAGTATTTT CASSQDEGRDTQYF TRBJ2-3 TRBV4-3 few . 14
TGTGCCAGCAGCAACGGGGGGGACTACACAGATACGCAGTATTTT CASSNGGDYTDTQYF TRBJ2-3 TRBV7-9 few TRBD2 15
TGTGCCAGCAGCGTAGTGGCGTCAGGGGTCACTGAAGCTTTCTTT CASSVVASGVTEAFF TRBJ1-1 TRBV9 . . 15
TGCGCCAGCAGCTTGGACGGAAATAATGAAAAACTGTTTTTT CASSLDGNNEKLFF TRBJ1-4 TRBV5-1 . . 14
TGCAGCGTGAGGTCTATTCAAGCGGATGGCTACACCTTC CSVRSIQADGYTF TRBJ1-2 TRBV29-1 . . 13
TGTGCCAGCAGCACGGGTCCATACGAGCAGTACTTC CASSTGPYEQYF TRBJ2-7 TRBV7-9 few . 12
TGTGCCATCAGGGCCTGGGATGGAGATCCAGATACGCAGTATTTT CAIRAWDGDPDTQYF TRBJ2-3 TRBV10-3 . . 15
TGTGCCAGCAGCGTAGCGGCCGACCAAGATTACTCCTACAATGAGCAGTTCTTC CASSVAADQDYSYNEQFF TRBJ2-1 TRBV9 . . 18
TGCGCCAGCAGCTGGGATGGGGATAGCAATCAGCCCCAGCATTTT CASSWDGDSNQPQHF TRBJ1-5 TRBV5-1 once . 15
TGCAGCGTTAATGTGGGGACGAGTAGCAATCAGCCCCAGCATTTT CSVNVGTSSNQPQHF TRBJ1-5 TRBV29-1 . . 15
TGCAGCGTTGTTTCGAATGCAGGAAACACCATATATTTT CSVVSNAGNTIYF TRBJ1-3 TRBV29-1 few . 13
TGCAGCGTTGAATCCCCACGAGGGCGCGGCACAGATACGCAGTATTTT CSVESPRGRGTDTQYF TRBJ2-3 TRBV29-1 few . 16
TGTGCCAGCAGCGTAGCCCTAGCGGGGGCCCAAGAGACCCAGTACTTC CASSVALAGAQETQYF TRBJ2-5 TRBV9 . TRBD2 16
TGTGCCAGCAGCCCCCGGGGGACCACTATCAATGAGCAGTTCTTC CASSPRGTTINEQFF TRBJ2-1 TRBV7-2 few . 15
TGCGCCAGCAGCCAAGTCTACTCCTACAATGAGCAGTTCTTC CASSQVYSYNEQFF TRBJ2-1 TRBV4-3 . . 14
TGTGCCAGCAGATTTGGTGGGCTAGCGGGGGGCGGAGGAGAGACCCAGTACTTC CASRFGGLAGGGGETQYF TRBJ2-5 TRBV28 few TRBD2 18
TGTGCCAGCAGAAGGGCAGGGGATTCTGGGGCCAACGTCCTGACTTTC CASRRAGDSGANVLTF TRBJ2-6 TRBV2 few . 16
TGTGCCAGCAACCAACAGGGGAACTATGGCTACACCTTC CASNQQGNYGYTF TRBJ1-2 TRBV19 few TRBD1 13
TGTGCCAGTGTTTTTTTCGGTGAGCAGTTCTTC CASVFFGEQFF TRBJ2-1 TRBV7-2 . . 11
TGTGCCAGCAGCTTAGGACGGGAGACCCAGTACTTC CASSLGRETQYF TRBJ2-5 TRBV13 few . 12
TGTGCCAGCAGCTTGGAGGGGGCCCAAAGGGCCCAGCATTTT CASSLEGAQRAQHF TRBJ1-5 TRBV5-8 . TRBD1 14
TGCGCCAGCAGTCAGGGGGAACACGGAAACACCATATATTTT CASSQGEHGNTIYF TRBJ1-3 TRBV23-1 few . 14
TGCAGCGTTGAAGGCCGGGACGAGCTGTTTTTT CSVEGRDELFF TRBJ2-2 TRBV29-1 few . 11
TGTGCCATCAGTTACGGGACAGGGGGATACGAGCAGTACTTC CAISYGTGGYEQYF TRBJ2-7 TRBV10-3 . TRBD1 14
TGTGCCAGCGGGAGTCCTAGCTCTGGGGCCAACGTCCTGACTTTC CASGSPSSGANVLTF TRBJ2-6 TRBV27 . . 15
TGTGCCAGCAGCTCGGGTTCCGATAATCAGCCCCAGCATTTT CASSSGSDNQPQHF TRBJ1-5 TRBV7-2 . . 14
TGTGCCAGCAGCTTGGACAGTGGGAGCTATGGCTACACCTTC CASSLDSGSYGYTF TRBJ1-2 TRBV7-8 . . 14
TGCGCCAGCAGCTTGGGGACGTCGACCTACGAGCAGTACTTC CASSLGTSTYEQYF TRBJ2-7 TRBV5-1 . . 14
TGCGCCAGCAGCCTCTGGAGTGCGGGGGCGGCTGCTGGGGCCAACGTCCTGACTTTC CASSLWSAGAAAGANVLTF TRBJ2-6 TRBV4-3 few . 19
TGTGCCAGTAAGGAGACAGGGGGCCACGAGCAGTACTTC CASKETGGHEQYF TRBJ2-7 TRBV19 few TRBD1 13
TGTGCCAGCACCCCTTACAGCGGGGCTGCCCAGCCCCAGCATTTT CASTPYSGAAQPQHF TRBJ1-5 TRBV6-5 few . 15
TGTGCCAGCAGTTTCGGGGGAGCCCGCAATCAGCCCCAGCATTTT CASSFGGARNQPQHF TRBJ1-5 TRBV2 few . 15
TGTGCCAGCAGCCAAGCCACTAGCGGGGCAGATACGCAGTATTTT CASSQATSGADTQYF TRBJ2-3 TRBV14 . TRBD2 15
TGTGCCAGCAGTTATCGTCCCGCAGGGGACTATGGCTACACCTTC CASSYRPAGDYGYTF TRBJ1-2 TRBV6-5 few . 15
TGTGCCAGCAGCTTGGAGGGAATCACTGAAGCTTTCTTT CASSLEGITEAFF TRBJ1-1 TRBV6-1 . . 13
TGTGCCAGCAGTGGTCAGGGCCCAGGCGGGGAGCTGTTTTTT CASSGQGPGGELFF TRBJ2-2 TRBV2 few . 14
TGTGCCAGCAGTTACGGGGGGCCCGGCACAGATACGCAGTATTTT CASSYGGPGTDTQYF TRBJ2-3 TRBV6-6 once . 15
TGTGCCAGCAGCCAATCTGGCGGGGGAGTCACCGGGGAGCTGTTTTTT CASSQSGGGVTGELFF TRBJ2-2 TRBV4-2 . TRBD2 16
TGCGCCAGCAGCCACTTACCCAAGAGGAATGAGCAGTTCTTC CASSHLPKRNEQFF TRBJ2-1 TRBV4-3 . . 14
TGTGCCAGCAGCCAAAGGAAGGTCTCTTTCTCTAGCACAGATACGCAGTATTTT CASSQRKVSFSSTDTQYF TRBJ2-3 TRBV14 few . 18
TGCGCCAGCAGCTTCCGGACAGGGAGCGCTGAAGCTTTCTTT CASSFRTGSAEAFF TRBJ1-1 TRBV5-1 . TRBD1 14